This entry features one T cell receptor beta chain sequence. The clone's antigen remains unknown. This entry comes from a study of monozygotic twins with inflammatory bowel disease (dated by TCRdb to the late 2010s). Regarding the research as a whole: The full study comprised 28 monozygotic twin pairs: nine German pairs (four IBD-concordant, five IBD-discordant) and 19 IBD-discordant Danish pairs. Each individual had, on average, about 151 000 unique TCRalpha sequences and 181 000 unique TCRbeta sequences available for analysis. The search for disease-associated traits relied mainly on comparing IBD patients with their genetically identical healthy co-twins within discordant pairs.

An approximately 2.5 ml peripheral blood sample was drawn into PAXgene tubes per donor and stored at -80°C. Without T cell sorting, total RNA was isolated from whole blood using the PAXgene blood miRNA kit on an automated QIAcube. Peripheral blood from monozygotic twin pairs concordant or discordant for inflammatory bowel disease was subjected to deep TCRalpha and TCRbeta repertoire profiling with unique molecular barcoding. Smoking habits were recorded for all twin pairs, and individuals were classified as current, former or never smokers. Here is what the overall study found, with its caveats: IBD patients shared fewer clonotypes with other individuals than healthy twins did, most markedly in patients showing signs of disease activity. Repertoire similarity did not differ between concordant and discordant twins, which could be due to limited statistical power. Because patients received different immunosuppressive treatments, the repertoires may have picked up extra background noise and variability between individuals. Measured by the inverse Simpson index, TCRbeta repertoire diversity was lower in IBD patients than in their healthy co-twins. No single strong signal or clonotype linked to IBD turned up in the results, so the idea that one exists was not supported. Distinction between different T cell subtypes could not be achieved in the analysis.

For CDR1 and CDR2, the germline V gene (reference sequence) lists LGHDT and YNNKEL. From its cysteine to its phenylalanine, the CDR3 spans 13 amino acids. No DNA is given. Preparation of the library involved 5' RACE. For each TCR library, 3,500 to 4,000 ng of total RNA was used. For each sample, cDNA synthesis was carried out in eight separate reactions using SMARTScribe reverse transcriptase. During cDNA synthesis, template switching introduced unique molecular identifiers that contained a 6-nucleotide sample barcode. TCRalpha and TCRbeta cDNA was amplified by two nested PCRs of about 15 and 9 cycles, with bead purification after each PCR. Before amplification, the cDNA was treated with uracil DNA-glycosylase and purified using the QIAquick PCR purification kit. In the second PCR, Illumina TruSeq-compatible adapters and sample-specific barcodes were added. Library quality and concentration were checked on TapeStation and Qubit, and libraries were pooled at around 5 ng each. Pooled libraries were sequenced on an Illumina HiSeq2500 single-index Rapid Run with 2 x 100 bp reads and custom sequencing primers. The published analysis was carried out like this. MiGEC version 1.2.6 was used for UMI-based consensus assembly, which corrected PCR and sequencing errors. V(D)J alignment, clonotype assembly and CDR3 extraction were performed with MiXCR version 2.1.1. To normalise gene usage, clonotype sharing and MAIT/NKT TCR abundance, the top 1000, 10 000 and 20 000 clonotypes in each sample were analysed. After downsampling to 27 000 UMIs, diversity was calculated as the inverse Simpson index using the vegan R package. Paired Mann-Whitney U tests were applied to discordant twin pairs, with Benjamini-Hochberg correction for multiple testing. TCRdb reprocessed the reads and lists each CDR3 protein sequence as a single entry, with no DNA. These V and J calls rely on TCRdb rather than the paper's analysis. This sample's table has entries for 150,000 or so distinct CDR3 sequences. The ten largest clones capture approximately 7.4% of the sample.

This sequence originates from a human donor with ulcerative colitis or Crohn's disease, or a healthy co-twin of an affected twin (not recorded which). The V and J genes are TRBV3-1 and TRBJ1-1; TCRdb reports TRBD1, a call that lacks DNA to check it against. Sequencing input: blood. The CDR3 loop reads CASSPRGRTEAFF.